This T cell receptor beta chain was sequenced during a study of early T cells in non-severe SARS-CoV-2 infection (dated by TCRdb to the early 2020s). Some background on the complete study: Because TCR sequencing was done on bulk RNA from unsorted whole blood, the alpha and beta chains could not be paired. Here is what the overall study found, with its caveats: VDJdb matching was skewed toward anti-spike CD8 responses and likely underestimated virus-specific expansions by missing private and CD4 specificities.

CDR1 and CDR2 (SEHNR, FQNEAQ) derive from the germline V gene (reference sequence). The CDR3 runs 14 amino acids, cysteine and phenylalanine included. Of the read, only the CDR3 DNA is kept; its 42 bases are in frame from base 1. The receptor library was made with 5' RACE. The sample was run on a NextSeq 500. The TCR library protocol attached unique molecular identifiers to individual cDNA molecules to correct for sequencing error and PCR bias. Both TCR alpha and beta chains were sequenced, and tight co-correlation was observed between alpha and beta sequence abundances in each sample. As for the authors' bioinformatics: V gene, J gene and CDR3 annotation of TCR sequences was performed with Decombinator V4. TCRs were defined as expanded if a significant change between any two time points was detected under a Poisson model with p below 0.0001. TCR abundances were normalised to the total number of TCRs sequenced in each sample and reported as counts per million. TRAV1-2 paired with TRAJ12, TRAJ20 or TRAJ33 defined MAIT TCRs, while TRAV10 paired with TRAJ18 defined iNKT TCRs. VDJdb, accessed 1 November 2021, was searched for CMV, EBV and SARS-CoV-2 annotated TCRs, with TCRs annotated for multiple antigens excluded. TCRdb took the public reads, trimmed them with fastp at Q25, ran MiXCR for clone calling and kept in-frame beta chains. Every CDR3 protein is listed once, alongside the most common genes and DNA of its rows. The V and J calls were not made by the authors but by TCRdb's processing. Present in this sample are 55,000 to 80,000 distinct CDR3 sequences, about 12% of which were seen just once. Approximately 1.3% of the sample is in the top ten clones.

The study was a case-control design nested within a healthcare worker cohort in London, UK, with weekly nasopharyngeal swab PCR tests and blood sampling. Healthcare workers were recruited during the week of the UK lockdown, between 23 and 31 March 2020, and followed weekly for up to about 15 weeks. For this clonotype: Its antigen specificity is not known. It has no much larger one-base neighbor in the sample; base qualities were not kept.

The V gene is TRBV7-9 and the J gene is TRBJ2-4; TRBD2 is perhaps the D gene, given 5 matching bases. The receptor was isolated from an adult who was a healthcare worker with PCR-confirmed SARS-CoV-2 infection or an uninfected control (not recorded which). Sequencing was performed on whole blood, taken at baseline. For the CDR3, the sequence is CAASGGTAKNIQYF. The nucleotide sequence is given as TGTGCGGCGAGCGGCGGAACGGCCAAAAACATTCAGTACTTC.